Listed below are T cell receptor beta chains from one sample, sequenced in a study of blood T cell repertoires in COVID-19. Data came from immunoSEQ multiplex PCR; TCRdb stores just in-frame clones and leaves some out. The repertoire includes about 98,000 clones, approximately 80% of them detected once, and roughly 4% sits in the top ten. Material: peripheral blood. These receptor sequences come from a human donor in a cohort sampled during active COVID-19. CDR3s include the opening cysteine and the closing phenylalanine or tryptophan. The order of the fields is D gene, V gene, J gene, clone size, CDR3 DNA, CDR3 protein. The D gene is left open where the match is weak. Expanded clones get a size class; other rows say once, few or many, or leave the size out.

>.|TRBV28|TRBJ1-5|once
TGTGCCAGCAGTTTATATCCCAGGGGAGTCCATCAGCCCCAGCATTTT
CASSLYPRGVHQPQHF
>TRBD1|TRBV12-3/TRBV12-4|TRBJ2-7|.
TGTGCCAGCAGTTCCCAGGGGGTCGACGAGCAGTACTTC
CASSSQGVDEQYF
>TRBD1|TRBV6-5|TRBJ1-6|.
TGTGCCAGCAGTTACATGACAGGGGATTCACCCCTCCACTTT
CASSYMTGDSPLHF
>TRBD1|TRBV2|TRBJ1-6|few
TGTGCCAGCAAGATACCACAGGGGGCTTATTCACCCCTCCACTTT
CASKIPQGAYSPLHF
>.|TRBV7-2|TRBJ1-2|.
TGTGCCAGCAGCTTCGGTGGCTACACCTTC
CASSFGGYTF
>.|TRBV5-1|TRBJ2-2|.
TGCGCCAGCAGCTTGCAGGACTCGAACACCGGGGAGCTGTTTTTT
CASSLQDSNTGELFF
>TRBD2|TRBV4-2|TRBJ2-1|.
TGTGCCAGCAGCCAAGTGAGCGGGGGGGCCTACAATGAGCAGTTCTTC
CASSQVSGGAYNEQFF
>TRBD2|TRBV5-1|TRBJ2-2|.
TGCGCCAGCAGCAAGGGACTAGCGGAGATCACCGGGGAGCTGTTTTTT
CASSKGLAEITGELFF
>TRBD2|TRBV7-3|TRBJ2-5|.
TGTGCCAGCAGCCCCCTAGCGGGGCCCCAAGAGACCCAGTACTTC
CASSPLAGPQETQYF
>TRBD1|TRBV2|TRBJ1-6|.
TGTGCCAGCACTCGGACAGGGGCAGGTAATTCACCCCTCCACTTT
CASTRTGAGNSPLHF
>.|TRBV7-6|TRBJ1-2|.
TGTGCCAGCAGCTTAGCGCCATTGGGCAGATACTATGGCTACACCTTC
CASSLAPLGRYYGYTF
>.|TRBV7-2|TRBJ1-1|.
TGTGCCAGCAGCTTAGCTGGTAGTTACCGGAAGGGGACTGAAGCTTTCTTT
CASSLAGSYRKGTEAFF
>.|TRBV7-3|TRBJ1-3|.
TGTGCCAGCAGCTTAGCAGGGGCTGGAAACACCATATATTTT
CASSLAGAGNTIYF
>TRBD1|TRBV7-8|TRBJ1-5|few
TGTGCCAGCAGCTTGGGGACAGGGGACAATCAGCCCCAGCATTTT
CASSLGTGDNQPQHF
>TRBD2|TRBV15|TRBJ2-2|once
TGTGCCACCAGCATCGGACTAGCGGCGAACACCGGGGAGCTGTTTTTT
CATSIGLAANTGELFF
>TRBD2|TRBV5-1|TRBJ2-5|.
TGCGCCAGCAGCTTTATAGCGGGGTCGGAGACCCAGTACTTC
CASSFIAGSETQYF
>TRBD1|TRBV28|TRBJ2-7|.
TGTGCCAGCAGCCCTGCGGACAGGGGCTACGAGCAGTACTTC
CASSPADRGYEQYF
>.|TRBV4-3|TRBJ1-2|.
TGCGCCAGCAGCCAAACCGGACAGCCTCGTGGCTACACCTTC
CASSQTGQPRGYTF
>TRBD1|TRBV7-3|TRBJ2-3|.
TGTGCCAGCAGCCAAAATCAGGGGGCCACAGATACGCAGTATTTT
CASSQNQGATDTQYF
>TRBD2|TRBV7-8|TRBJ2-7|few
TGTGCCTCTGGGCGGGGGGACAACCACGAGCAGTACTTC
CASGRGDNHEQYF
>.|TRBV28|TRBJ2-6|.
TGTGCCAGTTGCACGCGTATAGCTGGGGCCAACGTCCTGACTTTC
CASCTRIAGANVLTF
>TRBD1|TRBV7-6|TRBJ2-3|once
TGTGCCAGCAGCCCAATCGCAGGGACAGGGGCAGATACGCAGTATTTT
CASSPIAGTGADTQYF
>.|TRBV5-1|TRBJ1-1|once
TGCGCCAGCAGCTCCAAGGGGGGGGCTATGAACACTGAAGCTTTCTTT
CASSSKGGAMNTEAFF
>.|TRBV2|TRBJ2-3|.
TGTGCCAGCAGTGCCCCCCGGGGGAACACAGATACGCAGTATTTT
CASSAPRGNTDTQYF
>.|TRBV28|TRBJ1-1|.
TGTGCCAGCAGTCCCCCCCAGGGCATGAACACTGAAGCTTTCTTT
CASSPPQGMNTEAFF
>.|TRBV15|TRBJ1-3|.
TGTGCCACCAGCAGTACCGGTGAGAGCTCTGGAAACACCATATATTTT
CATSSTGESSGNTIYF
>.|TRBV7-3|TRBJ1-1|.
TGTGCCAGCAGCTTAGACAGGCGGACTGAAGCTTTCTTT
CASSLDRRTEAFF
>TRBD1|TRBV10-3|TRBJ2-3|.
TGTGCCATCAGTGCCAACGACAGGGCAGATGATGGAGATACGCAGTATTTT
CAISANDRADDGDTQYF
>TRBD1|TRBV7-2|TRBJ1-1|.
TGTGCCAGCAGCAGACAGGGGGTGAACACTGAAGCTTTCTTT
CASSRQGVNTEAFF
>.|TRBV5-4|TRBJ1-2|.
TGTGCCAGCAGCTTGTGGGAGGGTCGCGGCTACACCTTC
CASSLWEGRGYTF
>TRBD1|TRBV18|TRBJ1-6|once
TGTGCCAGCTCACAGGACAGGGCTAATTCACCCCTCCACTTT
CASSQDRANSPLHF
>.|TRBV2|TRBJ1-2|.
TGTGCCAGCAGCAAGGGGACTCCGGTCGTTGGCTACACCTTC
CASSKGTPVVGYTF
>.|TRBV7-8|TRBJ2-3|.
TGTGCCAGCAGCTCTAACCGACTACCGGGTACGCAGTATTTT
CASSSNRLPGTQYF
>.|TRBV3-1/TRBV3-2|TRBJ1-1|.
TGTGCCAGCAGCCAAGGTGCGGGGGGGACTGAAGCTTTCTTT
CASSQGAGGTEAFF
>.|TRBV7-7|TRBJ2-5|.
TGTGCCAGCAGCTCCGGACAAGGGGTCACAGAGACCCAGTACTTC
CASSSGQGVTETQYF
>TRBD1|TRBV27|TRBJ1-6|few
TGTGCCAGCAGTTTAATTTATATTGGGGGCAGGGGGCGGTCACCCCTCCACTTT
CASSLIYIGGRGRSPLHF
>.|TRBV7-6|TRBJ2-7|.
TGTGCCAGCAGCCCAGGAATCCAGTCCTACGAGCAGTACTTC
CASSPGIQSYEQYF
>TRBD1|TRBV19|TRBJ1-2|.
TGTGCCAGTAGTCGACAGGGGGTAGACTATGGCTACACCTTC
CASSRQGVDYGYTF